The 23 T cell receptor beta chains presented below share a single source sample, sequenced in a study of blood T cell repertoires in COVID-19. The protocol was immunoSEQ multiplex PCR, while the TCRdb copy is restricted to in-frame clones and leaves out a portion. The data show tens of thousands of clones, 75% to 85% seen once. Material for sequencing was peripheral blood. These receptors all come from a woman of 80 years or more with acute or convalescent COVID-19.

The rearrangement joins TRBV2 to TRBJ2-4; D is perhaps TRBD1 (6 bases). CDR3 length: 12 residues. Trimming cost V 6 bases and J 6 bases, with 9 bases left between them. Per germline, CDR1 SNHLY and CDR2 FYNNEI. CDR3 DNA: TGTGCCAGCAGAGAGGACAGAAACATTCAGTACTTC. It encodes CASREDRNIQYF.

The chain has TRBV9 and TRBJ2-1; 10 nucleotides agree with TRBD2. There are 15 residues in the CDR3. The J segment lost 7 bases and the V segment lost 4 bases, leaving 8 bases of the junction unmatched. Germline V gene sequence: CDR1 SGDLS, CDR2 YYNGEE. CDR3 in amino acids: CASSPRTSGGNEQFF. In nucleotides, the CDR3 is TGTGCCAGCAGCCCTCGGACTAGCGGTGGTAATGAGCAGTTCTTC. The variable domain in full, completed from reference TRBV9 and TRBJ2-1, reads DSGVTQTPKHLITATGQRVTLRCSPRSGDLSVYWYQQSLDQGLQFLIQYYNGEERAKGNILERFSAQQFPDLHSELNLSSLELGDSALYFCASSPRTSGGNEQFFGPGTRLTVL.

This chain connects TRBV5-1 to TRBJ2-3; 8 nucleotides line up with TRBD2. Germline CDR1 is SGHRS and CDR2 is YFSETQ. Unmatched junction bases numbered 6, after V lost 2 bases and J lost 4 bases. The CDR3 extends over 15 amino acids. CDR3 in DNA: TGCGCCAGCAGCTTTTCGGGGGGGCCGTCAGATACGCAGTATTTT. Translating it yields CASSFSGGPSDTQYF.

This chain joins TRBV10-3 and TRBJ2-2; 11 bases map to TRBD1. Germline CDR1 is ENHRY and CDR2 is SYGVKD. V lost 8 bases, J lost 4 bases, and 3 bases stayed unmatched. The CDR3 has 14 amino acids. CDR3 nucleotide sequence: TGTGCCATCCAGGGGACAGGGGGCACCGGGGAGCTGTTTTTT. Translated, it gives CAIQGTGGTGELFF.

This chain uses TRBV6-5 with TRBJ2-3, with 10 bases aligning to TRBD1. Trimming at V came to 6 bases and at J to 3 bases, leaving 3 bases not matched to a gene. The germline V gene has CDR1 MNHEY and CDR2 SVGAGI. The CDR3 is 14 residues long. CDR3 residues: CASSRDRGTDTQYF. The DNA of the CDR3 is TGTGCCAGCAGCCGGGACAGGGGAACAGATACGCAGTATTTT.

The CDR3, as DNA: TGCGCCAGCAGCCAAACGGGATGGGCAGATACGCAGTATTTT. Protein: CASSQTGWADTQYF. The V call is TRBV4-1, the J call TRBJ2-3; possibly TRBD2 for D (5 bases). Trimming took 2 bases from V and 4 from J, leaving 10 bases between them. This CDR3 has 14 residues. Germline V gives CDR1 MGHRA, CDR2 YSYEKL.

The chain joins TRBV5-5 to TRBJ1-6; D remains unclear. The ends were cut back, 0 bases at V and 7 bases at J, with 5 bases in the middle. Germline CDR1 reads SGHKS; CDR2 reads YYEKEE (reference sequence). The CDR3 sequence is 13 residues long. CDR3 sequence (DNA): TGTGCCAGCAGCTTGGACGGGAATTCACCCCTCCACTTT. Translation gives CASSLDGNSPLHF.

The J gene is TRBJ1-3, the V gene TRBV5-4; 12 bases fit TRBD1. The germline V gene has CDR1 SGHNT and CDR2 YYREEE (reference sequence). This CDR3 contains 17 residues. The ends lost 6 bases at V and 5 bases at J; junction bases unmatched: 12. The DNA for the CDR3 is TGTGCCAGCAACCCCCTGGGACAGGGGGCAACTAGAAACACCATATATTTT. It is translated as CASNPLGQGATRNTIYF.

The chain recombines TRBV12-5 with TRBJ2-3, with a tentative D call TRBD2 (5 bases). CDR3 size: 16 residues. Trimming left V 2 bases short and J 1 base short, with 13 bases between. Germline V gives CDR1 LGHNT, CDR2 FRNRAP. CDR3 residues: CASGLFGTGGTDTQYF. Written as DNA, the CDR3 is TGTGCTAGTGGTTTGTTCGGTACCGGGGGCACAGATACGCAGTATTTT. Supplemented by reference TRBV12-5 and TRBJ2-3, the full variable domain reads DARVTQTPRHKVTEMGQEVTMRCQPILGHNTVFWYRQTMMQGLELLAYFRNRAPLDDSGMPKDRFSAEMPDATLATLKIQPSEPRDSAVYFCASGLFGTGGTDTQYFGPGTRLTVL.

This chain links TRBV19 with TRBJ1-1; no definite D call. The germline CDR1 and CDR2 sequences are LNHDA and SQIVND (reference sequence). The CDR3 length is 13 residues. Trimming took off 0 bases at V and 1 base at J, with 3 bases between the two ends. This CDR3 is CASSIDSNTEAFF. CDR3 sequence (DNA): TGTGCCAGTAGTATAGACTCGAACACTGAAGCTTTCTTT.

The chain joins TRBV19 to TRBJ1-1; possible D gene TRBD1, 5 bases. The CDR3 covers 14 residues. Trimming removed 3 bases at V and 0 bases at J, with 8 bases between. Per germline, CDR1 LNHDA and CDR2 SQIVND (reference sequence). The CDR3 sequence: CASSMRQMNTEAFF. The DNA for the CDR3 is TGTGCCAGTAGTATGAGACAGATGAACACTGAAGCTTTCTTT. Drawing the rest from reference TRBV19 and TRBJ1-1, the complete variable domain is DGGITQSPKYLFRKEGQNVTLSCEQNLNHDAMYWYRQDPGQGLRLIYYSQIVNDFQKGDIAEGYSVSREKKESFPLTVTSAQKNPTAFYLCASSMRQMNTEAFFGQGTRLTVV.

The J gene is TRBJ1-2, the V gene TRBV18; 9 bases agree with TRBD1. Per the germline V gene, CDR1 is KGHSH and CDR2 is LQKENI. The CDR3 runs 14 residues. The J segment lost 10 bases and the V segment lost 2 bases, leaving 8 bases of the junction unmatched. As DNA, the CDR3 is TGTGCCAGCTCACCAGAGGGACAGGGTATTTTCTACACCTTC. This translates into CASSPEGQGIFYTF.

The chain uses TRBV25-1 and TRBJ1-1; no reliable D call. The ends were cut back, 7 bases at V and 4 bases at J, with 13 bases in the middle. Germline V gene lookup returns CDR1 MGHDK and CDR2 SYGVNS. The CDR3 extends over 13 amino acids. The CDR3 DNA is TGTGCCAGCAATTTGCAGGTTGGCACTGAAGCTTTCTTT. Amino acids: CASNLQVGTEAFF.

This rearrangement joins TRBV21-1 to TRBJ1-5; the table's D call, TRBD1, has no DNA check behind it. TRBV21-1 corresponds to a pseudogene. The CDR3 extends over 18 amino acids. Here the CDR3 DNA reads TGTGCCAGCAGCAAAGGGTTCAGGGGCGCCGGGGGCAATCAGCCCCAGCATTTT. Its protein is CASSKGFRGAGGNQPQHF.

Worth noting for this clone: The limits of the CDR3 on the DNA are not certain, so only TCRdb's listed CDR3 is given. This chain joins TRBV2 and TRBJ1-5. Termini included, the CDR3 measures 12 amino acids. Germline V lookup: CDR1 SNHLY, CDR2 FYNNEI. CDR3: CASILGSQPQHF.

The DNA for the CDR3 is TGTGCCAGCAGCCCAACGGCACAGGCGTATAATTCACCCCTCCACTTT. Its protein is CASSPTAQAYNSPLHF. The chain couples TRBV7-6 to TRBJ1-6; D is possibly TRBD1 (5 bases). From germline, CDR1 is SGHVS and CDR2 FNYEAQ. CDR3 size: 16 residues. Between the trimmed V and J ends, which lost 5 bases and 4 bases, there was a span of 15 bases.

V gene TRBV7-2 combines with J gene TRBJ1-1, with D possibly matching TRBD1 (5 bases). Trimming took off 1 base at V and 2 bases at J, with 14 bases between the two ends. CDR1 and CDR2 (germline): SGHTA, FQGNSA. The CDR3 is 16 residues long. CDR3 in DNA: TGTGCCAGCAGCTTAGAAGTAGGGGTGGGAAACACTGAAGCTTTCTTT. It translates to CASSLEVGVGNTEAFF. The whole variable domain, remainder taken from reference TRBV7-2 and TRBJ1-1, is GAGVSQSPSNKVTEKGKDVELRCDPISGHTALYWYRQSLGQGLEFLIYFQGNSAPDKSGLPSDRFSAERTGGSVSTLTIQRTQQEDSAVYLCASSLEVGVGNTEAFFGQGTRLTVV.

This chain links TRBV7-9 with TRBJ1-2, with 9 bases lining up with TRBD1. The CDR3 consists of 13 residues. CDR1 and CDR2 from the germline V gene are SEHNR and FQNEAQ (reference sequence). V shed 3 bases and J 9 bases; nucleotides not matched to a gene: 5. CDR3 residues: CASSLGQGGSYTF. CDR3 bases: TGTGCCAGCAGCTTGGGACAGGGAGGTAGCTACACCTTC.

The chain combines TRBV15 with TRBJ1-4; 8 positions match TRBD1. V gave up 0 bases and J gave up 7 bases; unmatched junction bases: 7. Germline CDR1 reads LNHNV; CDR2 reads YYDKDF (reference sequence). There are 16 residues in the CDR3. The CDR3 loop reads CATSREPQTGVEKLFF. In nucleotides, the CDR3 is TGTGCCACCAGCAGAGAGCCCCAGACAGGGGTTGAAAAACTGTTTTTT.

The chain has TRBV9 and TRBJ1-2; 7 positions agree with TRBD1. Trimming removed 4 bases from V and 0 bases from J; junction bases left unmatched: 15. Germline V gene lookup returns CDR1 SGDLS and CDR2 YYNGEE. The CDR3 totals 18 residues. CDR3 sequence reads: CASSKGIQDRAANYGYTF. CDR3 DNA: TGTGCCAGCAGCAAAGGTATTCAAGACAGGGCGGCTAACTATGGCTACACCTTC.

V usage is TRBV6-2 or TRBV6-3 and J usage is TRBJ2-1; the match to TRBD2 covers 8 bases. In germline, CDR1 is MNHEY, CDR2 SVGEGT. CDR3 length equals 14 residues. The V gene end was trimmed by 2 bases and the J gene end by 5 bases; junction bases not matched to a gene: 2. The CDR3: CASSYILADNEQFF. DNA of the CDR3: TGTGCCAGCAGTTACATACTAGCGGACAATGAGCAGTTCTTC.

CDR3 loop: CASSSTGTSAWDTQYF. DNA for the CDR3: TGTGCCAGCAGCTCAACCGGGACTAGTGCTTGGGATACGCAGTATTTT. The chain has TRBV5-6 and TRBJ2-3; 8 nucleotides agree with TRBD2. The CDR3 is 16 amino acids. The germline gives CDR1 SGHDT, CDR2 YYEEEE. V gave up 3 bases and J gave up 6 bases; unmatched junction bases: 12. Together with reference TRBV5-6 and TRBJ2-3, the CDR3 gives the full variable domain: DAGVTQSPTHLIKTRGQQVTLRCSPKSGHDTVSWYQQALGQGPQFIFQYYEEEERQRGNFPDRFSGHQFPNYSSELNVNALLLGDSALYLCASSSTGTSAWDTQYFGPGTRLTVL.

This clone appeared once. The chain has TRBV18 and TRBJ2-7, with D maybe TRBD1 (6 bases). The CDR3 is 16 amino acids. With 3 bases removed from V and 3 bases from J, the gap between germline ends came to 18 bases. Germline V gene lookup returns CDR1 KGHSH and CDR2 LQKENI. The CDR3 bases are TGTGCCAGCTCACCTGACCTTGTAGGGGGAGACTACGAGCAGTACTTC. Protein product: CASSPDLVGGDYEQYF.